A selection of T cell receptor beta chains follows, all from one sample in a study of neurological immune-mediated disorders. TCRdb reprocessed the 5' RACE reads via MiXCR and lists one record per CDR3 protein. This sample has just under 45,000 distinct CDR3 sequences, with about 13% found just once. Sequencing was carried out using PBMCs. These receptors all stem from a female donor in good health. CDR3s include the opening cysteine and the closing phenylalanine or tryptophan. A D gene is named only where the DNA matches it firmly. For some rows the clone size is stated as once, few or many, or as a class when expanded; others skip it.

D gene	V gene	J gene	clone size	CDR3 DNA	CDR3 protein
TRBD2	TRBV20-1	TRBJ2-3	many	TGCAGTGCTAGAGGGCGGGGGGCGGTACTAAGCACAGATACGCAGTATTTT	CSARGRGAVLSTDTQYF
-	TRBV6-6	TRBJ1-5	many	TGTGCCAGCAGTTACGAGGAAGTTGGCAATCAGCCCCAGCATTTT	CASSYEEVGNQPQHF
TRBD1	TRBV6-5	TRBJ1-1	many	TGTGCCAGCAGTCGACAGGGTGATACTGAAGCTTTCTTT	CASSRQGDTEAFF
TRBD2	TRBV5-1	TRBJ2-1	many	TGCGCCAGCAGCTTGACCGGGACTAGCTCCTACAATGAGCAGTTCTTC	CASSLTGTSSYNEQFF
-	TRBV7-9	TRBJ2-5	many	TGTGCCAGCGCTGACAGGCTTGATAAAGAGACCCAGTACTTC	CASADRLDKETQYF
TRBD2	TRBV29-1	TRBJ2-1	many	TGCAGCGGTGTAGGGACTAGCGGGTCCTACAATGAGCAGTTCTTC	CSGVGTSGSYNEQFF
TRBD2	TRBV7-2	TRBJ2-1	many	TGTGCCAGCAGCTCGCAGCGGGGGGGCCGCAATGAGCAGTTCTTC	CASSSQRGGRNEQFF
-	TRBV12-3/TRBV12-4	TRBJ2-1	many	TGTGCCAGCAGTCCTACAGGGTTCTCCTACAATGAGCAGTTCTTC	CASSPTGFSYNEQFF
TRBD2	TRBV20-1	TRBJ2-1	many	TGCAGTGGAGGGGAGGGTGAGCAGTTCTTC	CSGGEGEQFF
TRBD1	TRBV3-1	TRBJ1-1	many	TGTGCCAGCAGCCAAGGGCAGCAGGGGGCACGTGCTTTCTTT	CASSQGQQGARAFF
TRBD2	TRBV3-1	TRBJ2-2	many	TGTGCCAGCAGGGGACTAGCGAGGACCGGGGAGCTGTTTTTT	CASRGLARTGELFF
TRBD2	TRBV29-1	TRBJ2-3	-	TGCAGCGTCACTAGGGCTAGCGGGAGTATGGATACGCAGTATTTT	CSVTRASGSMDTQYF
-	TRBV5-1	TRBJ2-7	many	TGCGCCAGCAGCTTGGCGGACGTACCAACCTACGAGCAGTACTTC	CASSLADVPTYEQYF
TRBD2	TRBV20-1	TRBJ2-1	many	TGCAGTGCTAATACTCCCGGGACTAGCGGGAGGGCCCTTTTTGAGCAGTTCTTC	CSANTPGTSGRALFEQFF
-	TRBV20-1	TRBJ1-3	many	TGCAGTGCTAGAGAGCAGCAGCTTGGAAACACCATATATTTT	CSAREQQLGNTIYF
-	TRBV6-5	TRBJ1-6	many	TGTGCCAGCAGTTACTCCGAGGGGGGGCCTTCCAGCTCCTATAATTCACCCCTCCACTTT	CASSYSEGGPSSSYNSPLHF
-	TRBV29-1	TRBJ2-7	many	TGCAGCGTCCTTGGGGGAGAGAGAGGCGAGCAGTACTTC	CSVLGGERGEQYF
-	TRBV7-2	TRBJ2-5	many	TGTGCCAGCAGCTTCCAGCAGGGAAGGACCCAAGAGACCCAGTACTTC	CASSFQQGRTQETQYF
-	TRBV7-3	TRBJ2-1	medium-sized	TGTGCCAGCAGCTTAGCCGGTGAGCAGTTCTTC	CASSLAGEQFF
TRBD1	TRBV7-6	TRBJ2-5	many	TGTGCCAGCAGCACCAGACGACAGGGACAAGAGACCCAGTACTTC	CASSTRRQGQETQYF
TRBD2	TRBV5-1	TRBJ2-1	-	TGCGCCAGCAGCTTGGGGGGAAGGGCGGGAGGGACCTACAATGAGCAGTTCTTC	CASSLGGRAGGTYNEQFF
TRBD1	TRBV7-2	TRBJ2-3	many	TGTGCCAGCAGCCCCGGGACAGGGATTGATACGCAGTATTTT	CASSPGTGIDTQYF
TRBD1	TRBV5-1	TRBJ2-7	many	TGCGCCAGCAGCTCGAGACAGGGTTTCTCCGAGCAGTACTTC	CASSSRQGFSEQYF
TRBD2	TRBV3-1	TRBJ2-3	many	TGTGCCAGCAGCCTACCGGGACTAGCCTCAGATACGCAGTATTTT	CASSLPGLASDTQYF
-	TRBV5-1	TRBJ2-5	many	TGCGCCAGCAGCTTGGAGGTGGAGACCCAGTACTTC	CASSLEVETQYF
-	TRBV6-6	TRBJ1-3	many	TGTGCCAGCGGCGGGGCAGCTGGAAACACCATATATTTT	CASGGAAGNTIYF
TRBD1	TRBV5-6	TRBJ1-6	many	TGTGCCAGCAGCTTGAACCAGGGGGCGAGATCCTCGGATTCACCCCTCCACTTT	CASSLNQGARSSDSPLHF
-	TRBV5-1	TRBJ2-1	many	TGCGCCAGCAGCTTGGGACTAGTTGGCCATGAGCAGTTCTTC	CASSLGLVGHEQFF
-	TRBV9	TRBJ1-2	many	TGTGCCAGCAGCCCCAATTACAGGGAATGGGGCTATGGCTACACCTTC	CASSPNYREWGYGYTF
-	TRBV2	TRBJ1-6	few	TGTGCCAGCGTGAGCTCCTATAATTCACCCCTCCACTTT	CASVSSYNSPLHF
TRBD2	TRBV4-1	TRBJ2-1	many	TGCGCCAGCAGCCGAATTCTAGCGGGGGGCCATAATGAGCAGTTCTTC	CASSRILAGGHNEQFF
-	TRBV12-3/TRBV12-4	TRBJ2-7	many	TGTGCCAGCAGTTGGGACGGAACGGGGATCACGGTGCAGTACTTC	CASSWDGTGITVQYF
-	TRBV9	TRBJ2-7	many	TGTGCCAGCAGCGTAGACGTAGTGGATTACGAGCAGTACTTC	CASSVDVVDYEQYF
-	TRBV6-1	TRBJ2-5	many	TGTGCCAGCAGTGTAAGCTTCGGGTACGAGACCCAGTACTTC	CASSVSFGYETQYF
-	TRBV29-1	TRBJ2-2	many	TGCAGCGTCCGGACAGACAAGACCGGGGAGCTGTTTTTT	CSVRTDKTGELFF
-	TRBV29-1	TRBJ1-1	many	TGCAGCGCTGCTAACACTGAAGCTTTCTTT	CSAANTEAFF
TRBD2	TRBV9	TRBJ2-1	many	TGTGCCAGCAGCGTAGGTCTAGCGGGTTACAATGAGCAGTTCTTC	CASSVGLAGYNEQFF
-	TRBV7-8	TRBJ1-4	medium-sized	TGTGCCAGCAGCAGGGTGGGGACCGACGGTGAAAAACTGTTTTTT	CASSRVGTDGEKLFF
-	TRBV24-1	TRBJ2-7	many	TGTGCCACCAGTGATCCGGGCAGTGTTAAGCCCTACGAGCAGTACTTC	CATSDPGSVKPYEQYF
-	TRBV29-1	TRBJ1-1	-	TGCAGCGCCCGGACGGGGAACACTGAAGCTTTCTTT	CSARTGNTEAFF
TRBD1	TRBV27	TRBJ1-4	-	TGTGCCAACAGTCTTGACAGGGGTTATGAAAAACTGTTTTTT	CANSLDRGYEKLFF
-	TRBV10-3	TRBJ1-1	many	TGTGCCATCGGTAGTCAGAACACTGAAGCTTTCTTT	CAIGSQNTEAFF
-	TRBV6-5	TRBJ1-4	many	TGTGCCAGCAGTTACTCGCGGGGTTTCGGCGAAAAACTGTTTTTT	CASSYSRGFGEKLFF
TRBD2	TRBV25-1	TRBJ2-3	many	TGTGCCAGCAGTGAATATGGCGGGGGAGGAGATACGCAGTATTTT	CASSEYGGGGDTQYF
-	TRBV12-3/TRBV12-4	TRBJ2-3	many	TGTGCCAGCAGTCCGCGCGGGAGCACAGATACGCAGTATTTT	CASSPRGSTDTQYF